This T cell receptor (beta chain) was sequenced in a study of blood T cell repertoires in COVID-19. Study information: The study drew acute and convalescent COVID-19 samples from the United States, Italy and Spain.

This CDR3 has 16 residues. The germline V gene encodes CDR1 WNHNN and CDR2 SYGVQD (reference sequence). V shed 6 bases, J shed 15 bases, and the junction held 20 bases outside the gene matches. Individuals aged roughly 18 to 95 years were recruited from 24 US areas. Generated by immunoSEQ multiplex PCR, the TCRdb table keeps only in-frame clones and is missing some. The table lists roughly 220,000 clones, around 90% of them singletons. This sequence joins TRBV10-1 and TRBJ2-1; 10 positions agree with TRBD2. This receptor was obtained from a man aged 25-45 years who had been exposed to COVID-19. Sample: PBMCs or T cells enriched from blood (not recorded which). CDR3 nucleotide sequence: TGCGCCAGCAGGGCTAGCGGGGGAGACCTCTCCTCATGGCTGTTCTTC. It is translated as CASRASGGDLSSWLFF.